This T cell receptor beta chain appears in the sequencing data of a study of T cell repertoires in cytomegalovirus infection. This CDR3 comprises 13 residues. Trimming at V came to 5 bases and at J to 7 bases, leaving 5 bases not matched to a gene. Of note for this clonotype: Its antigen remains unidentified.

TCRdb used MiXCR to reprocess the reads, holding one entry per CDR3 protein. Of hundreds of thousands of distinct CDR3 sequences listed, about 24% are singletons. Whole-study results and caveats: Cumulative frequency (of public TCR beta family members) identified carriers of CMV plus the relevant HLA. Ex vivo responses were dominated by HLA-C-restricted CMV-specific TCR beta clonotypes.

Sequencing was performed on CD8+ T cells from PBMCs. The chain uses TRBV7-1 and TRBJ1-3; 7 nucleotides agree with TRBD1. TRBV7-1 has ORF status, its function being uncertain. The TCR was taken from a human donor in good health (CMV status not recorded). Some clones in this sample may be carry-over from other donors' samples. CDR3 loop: CASSTTGMNTIYF. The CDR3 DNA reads TGTGCCAGCAGCACGACAGGGATGAACACCATATATTTT.